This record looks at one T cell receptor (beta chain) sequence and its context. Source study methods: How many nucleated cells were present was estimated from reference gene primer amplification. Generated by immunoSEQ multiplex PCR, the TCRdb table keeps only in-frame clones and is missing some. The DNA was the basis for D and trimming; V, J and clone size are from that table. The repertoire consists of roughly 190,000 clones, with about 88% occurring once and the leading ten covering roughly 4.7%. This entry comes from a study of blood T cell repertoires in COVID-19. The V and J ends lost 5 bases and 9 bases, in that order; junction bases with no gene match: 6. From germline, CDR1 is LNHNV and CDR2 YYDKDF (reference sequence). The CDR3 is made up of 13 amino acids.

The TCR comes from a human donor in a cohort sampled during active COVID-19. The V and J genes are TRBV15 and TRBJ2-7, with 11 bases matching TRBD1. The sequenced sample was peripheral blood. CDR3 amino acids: CATSSGQGVAQYF. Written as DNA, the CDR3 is TGTGCCACCAGCTCGGGACAGGGGGTAGCGCAGTACTTC.